This T cell receptor (beta chain) was identified in a study of OX40 agonist ivuxolimab in advanced cancers. Background on the study: Patients were dosed with the agonistic anti-OX40 (CD134) antibody ivuxolimab.

Data came from immunoSEQ multiplex PCR; TCRdb stores just in-frame clones and leaves some out. The sample has 60,000 to 100,000 clones, 85% to 95% seen once. The CDR3 covers 12 residues. Study conclusions and caveats: Compared with others, partial responders at 0.1-3.0 mg/kg displayed clonal expansion among the lowest. The study found that CD8+ T cells averaged more expanded clones than CD4+. Dosing at 0.1 to 3.0 mg/kg was accompanied by clonal expansion of CD4+ and CD8+ blood T cells by week 6.

As for this clone: No antigen is known for it.

This chain uses TRBV21-1 with TRBJ1-1. TRBV21-1 is listed as a pseudogene. The sequence was obtained from an adult with an advanced solid tumor such as melanoma, head and neck, liver or kidney cancer. Here the sequenced sample was CD4+ or CD8+ T cells sorted from blood, taken in a trial of the OX40 agonist ivuxolimab. The CDR3 is CASSKGGTEAFF. CDR3 nucleotide sequence: TGTGCCAGCAGCAAAGGGGGGACTGAAGCTTTCTTT.